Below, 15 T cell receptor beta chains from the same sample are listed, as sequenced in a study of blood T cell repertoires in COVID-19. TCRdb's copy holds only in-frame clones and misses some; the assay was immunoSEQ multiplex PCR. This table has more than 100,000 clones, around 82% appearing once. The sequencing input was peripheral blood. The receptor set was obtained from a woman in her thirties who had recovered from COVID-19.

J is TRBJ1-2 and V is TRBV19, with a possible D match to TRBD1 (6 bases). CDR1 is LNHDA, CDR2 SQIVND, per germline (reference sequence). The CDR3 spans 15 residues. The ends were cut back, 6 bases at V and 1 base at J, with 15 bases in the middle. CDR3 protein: CASRRQEVLNYGYTF. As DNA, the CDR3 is TGTGCCAGTAGACGACAGGAAGTACTTAACTATGGCTACACCTTC.

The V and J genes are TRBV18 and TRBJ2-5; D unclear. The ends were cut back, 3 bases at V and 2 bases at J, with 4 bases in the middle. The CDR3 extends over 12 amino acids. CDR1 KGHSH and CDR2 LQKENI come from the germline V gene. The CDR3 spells CASSPTQETQYF. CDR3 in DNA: TGTGCCAGCTCACCGACTCAAGAGACCCAGTACTTC. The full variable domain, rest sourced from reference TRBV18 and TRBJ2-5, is NAGVMQNPRHLVRRRGQEARLRCSPMKGHSHVYWYRQLPEEGLKFMVYLQKENIIDESGMPKERFSAEFPKEGPSILRIQQVVRGDSAAYFCASSPTQETQYFGPGTRLLVL.

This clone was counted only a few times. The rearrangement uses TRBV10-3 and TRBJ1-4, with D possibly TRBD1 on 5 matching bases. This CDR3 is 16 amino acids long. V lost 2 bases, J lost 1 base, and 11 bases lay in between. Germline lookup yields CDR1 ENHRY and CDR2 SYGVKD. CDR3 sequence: CAISEGTGKTNEKLFF. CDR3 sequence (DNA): TGTGCCATCAGTGAGGGTACAGGAAAAACTAATGAAAAACTGTTTTTT.

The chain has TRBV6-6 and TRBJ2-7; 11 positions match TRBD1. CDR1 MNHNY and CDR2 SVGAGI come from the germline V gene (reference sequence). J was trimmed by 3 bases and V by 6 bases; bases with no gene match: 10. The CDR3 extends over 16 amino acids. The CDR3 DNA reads TGTGCCAGCAGGCTGGACGGGACAGGGGGAGTCTACGAGCAGTACTTC. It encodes CASRLDGTGGVYEQYF.

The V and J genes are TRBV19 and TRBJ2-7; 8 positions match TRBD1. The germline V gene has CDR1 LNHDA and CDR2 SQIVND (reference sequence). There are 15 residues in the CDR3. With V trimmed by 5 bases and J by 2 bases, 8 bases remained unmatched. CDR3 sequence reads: CASSAPGQATYEQYF. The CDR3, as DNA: TGTGCCAGTAGTGCTCCGGGACAGGCAACCTACGAGCAGTACTTC.

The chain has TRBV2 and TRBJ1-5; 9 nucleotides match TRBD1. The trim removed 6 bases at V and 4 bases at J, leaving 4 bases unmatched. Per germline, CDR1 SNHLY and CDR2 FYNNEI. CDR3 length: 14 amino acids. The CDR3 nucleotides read TGTGCCAGCAGCGGACAGGGGAGGAATCAGCCCCAGCATTTT. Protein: CASSGQGRNQPQHF.

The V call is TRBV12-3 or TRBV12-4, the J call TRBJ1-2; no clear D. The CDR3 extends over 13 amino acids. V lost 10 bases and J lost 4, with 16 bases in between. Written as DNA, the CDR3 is TGTGCCACCCCTGAACCCGAGGGCTATGGCTACACCTTC. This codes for CATPEPEGYGYTF.

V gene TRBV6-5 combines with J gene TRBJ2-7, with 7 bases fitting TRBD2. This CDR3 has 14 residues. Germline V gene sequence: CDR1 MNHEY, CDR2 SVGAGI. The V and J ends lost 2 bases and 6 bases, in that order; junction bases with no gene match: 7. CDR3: CASSYRGDVSEQYF. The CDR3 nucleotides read TGTGCCAGCAGTTACCGGGGGGATGTGAGCGAGCAGTACTTC.

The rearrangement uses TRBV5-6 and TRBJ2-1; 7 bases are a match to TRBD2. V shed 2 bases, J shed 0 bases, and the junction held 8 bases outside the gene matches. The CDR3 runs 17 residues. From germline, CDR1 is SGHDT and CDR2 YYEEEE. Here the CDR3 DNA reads TGTGCCAGCAGCTTTCGCCTAGCGGCTAGCTCCTACAATGAGCAGTTCTTC. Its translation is CASSFRLAASSYNEQFF.

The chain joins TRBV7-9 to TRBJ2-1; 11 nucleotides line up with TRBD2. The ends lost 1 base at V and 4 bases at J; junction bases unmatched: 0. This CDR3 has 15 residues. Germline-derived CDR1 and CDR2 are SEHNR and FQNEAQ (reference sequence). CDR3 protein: CASSLGTSGYNEQFF. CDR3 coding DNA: TGTGCCAGCAGCTTAGGGACTAGCGGGTACAATGAGCAGTTCTTC.

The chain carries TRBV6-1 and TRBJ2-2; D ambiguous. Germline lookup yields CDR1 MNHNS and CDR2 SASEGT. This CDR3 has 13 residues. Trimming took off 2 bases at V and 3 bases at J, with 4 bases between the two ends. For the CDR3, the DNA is TGTGCCAGCAGTGAACTGTACACCGGGGAGCTGTTTTTT. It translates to CASSELYTGELFF.

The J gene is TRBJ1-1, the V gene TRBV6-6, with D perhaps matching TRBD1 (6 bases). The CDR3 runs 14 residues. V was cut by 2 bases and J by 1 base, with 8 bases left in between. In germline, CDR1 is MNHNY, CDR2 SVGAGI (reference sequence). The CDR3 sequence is CASSYGGANTEAFF. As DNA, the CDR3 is TGTGCCAGCAGTTACGGGGGGGCGAACACTGAAGCTTTCTTT.

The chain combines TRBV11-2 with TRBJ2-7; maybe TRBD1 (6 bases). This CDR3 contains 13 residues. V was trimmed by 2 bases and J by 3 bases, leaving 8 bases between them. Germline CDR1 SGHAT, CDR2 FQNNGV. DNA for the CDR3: TGTGCCAGCAGCTTACCACAGGGCTACGAGCAGTACTTC. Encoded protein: CASSLPQGYEQYF.

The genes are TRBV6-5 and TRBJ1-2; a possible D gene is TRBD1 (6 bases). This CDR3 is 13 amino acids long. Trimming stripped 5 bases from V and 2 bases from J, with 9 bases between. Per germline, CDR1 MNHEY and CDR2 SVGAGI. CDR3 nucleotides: TGTGCCAGCAGTCCCAGGGGAAACTATGGCTACACCTTC. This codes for CASSPRGNYGYTF.

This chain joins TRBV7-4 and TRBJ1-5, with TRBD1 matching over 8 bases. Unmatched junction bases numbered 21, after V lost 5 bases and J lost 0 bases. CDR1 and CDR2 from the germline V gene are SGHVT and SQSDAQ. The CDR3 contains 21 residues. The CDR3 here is CASSPKGTYMSGQDSNQPQHF. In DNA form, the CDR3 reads TGTGCCAGCAGCCCCAAGGGGACCTACATGTCGGGACAGGATAGCAATCAGCCCCAGCATTTT.